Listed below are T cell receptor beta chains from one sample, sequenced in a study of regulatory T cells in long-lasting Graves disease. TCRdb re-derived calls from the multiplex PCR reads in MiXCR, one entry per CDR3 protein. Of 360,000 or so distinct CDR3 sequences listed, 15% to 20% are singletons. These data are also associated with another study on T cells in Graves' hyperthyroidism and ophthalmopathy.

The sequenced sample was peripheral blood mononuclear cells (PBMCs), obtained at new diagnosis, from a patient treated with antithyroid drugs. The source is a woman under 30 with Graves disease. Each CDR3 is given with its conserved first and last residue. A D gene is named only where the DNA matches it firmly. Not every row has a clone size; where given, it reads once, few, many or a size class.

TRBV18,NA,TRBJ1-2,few,TGTGCCAGCTCACCGTGGAGGGAGAGAGGTCACTATGGCTACACCTTC,CASSPWRERGHYGYTF
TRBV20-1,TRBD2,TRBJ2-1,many,TGCAGTGCTAGAGATGCTGCGGGAGTCAATGAGCAGTTCTTC,CSARDAAGVNEQFF
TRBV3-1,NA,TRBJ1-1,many,TGTGCCAGCCAGAGATCACAGGGTAGGGAAGAAGCTTTCTTT,CASQRSQGREEAFF
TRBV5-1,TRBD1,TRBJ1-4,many,TGCGCCAGCAGCTTTGACAGGGACGAGAGTGAAAAACTGTTTTTT,CASSFDRDESEKLFF
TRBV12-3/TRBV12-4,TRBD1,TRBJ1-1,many,TGTGCCAGCAGGATCGACAGGGGTCGATGGAACACTGAAGCTTTCTTT,CASRIDRGRWNTEAFF
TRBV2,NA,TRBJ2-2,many,TGTGCCAGCAGTGGTTCCCTCCCCACCGGGGAGCTGTTTTTT,CASSGSLPTGELFF
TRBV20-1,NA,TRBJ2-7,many,TGCAGTGCTGCAGTAAATTCGGGACCCTTCTACGAGCAGTACTTC,CSAAVNSGPFYEQYF
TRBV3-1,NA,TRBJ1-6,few,TGTGCCAGCAGCCATCCTAATACCCAGGGTGCACCCCTCCACTTT,CASSHPNTQGAPLHF
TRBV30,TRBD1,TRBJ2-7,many,TGTGCCTGGAGTGAAGGGACAGTTGCCTACGAGCAGTACTTC,CAWSEGTVAYEQYF
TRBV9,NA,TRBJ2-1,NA,TGTGCCAGCAGCGTAGAGGCAAGAAACCCCTTATACAATGAGCAGTTCTTC,CASSVEARNPLYNEQFF
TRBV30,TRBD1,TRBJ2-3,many,TGTGCCTGGAGTGTAAGGGGACAGGGGGCCTCAGATACGCAGTATTTT,CAWSVRGQGASDTQYF
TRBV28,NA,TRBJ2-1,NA,TGTGCCAGCAGTGCCAGATTCAACAAGGGACCTGCTCTGTTGGGTGAGCAGTTCTTC,CASSARFNKGPALLGEQFF
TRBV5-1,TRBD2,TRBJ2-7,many,TGCGCCAGCAGCTTGGCCGGGGGGAAAGGCTACGAGCAGTACTTC,CASSLAGGKGYEQYF
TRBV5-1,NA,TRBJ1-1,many,TGCGCCAGCAGCTCAAATCGTCGCGGACCTGACACTGAAGCTTTCTTT,CASSSNRRGPDTEAFF
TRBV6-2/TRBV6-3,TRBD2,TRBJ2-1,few,TGTGCCAGCAGTCTCATAGCGGGAGGATACAATGAGCAGTTCTTC,CASSLIAGGYNEQFF
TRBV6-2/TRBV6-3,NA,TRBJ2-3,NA,TGTGCCACCAAGCCCGGGGGCACAGATACGCAGTATTTT,CATKPGGTDTQYF
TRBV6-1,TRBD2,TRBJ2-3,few,TGTGCCAGCAGTGAACCAGGTCCGGGACTAGCGGGAGATACGCAGTATTTT,CASSEPGPGLAGDTQYF
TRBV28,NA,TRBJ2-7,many,TGTGCCACCGATGACAGCTCCTACGAGCAGTACTTC,CATDDSSYEQYF
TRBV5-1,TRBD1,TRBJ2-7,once,TGCGCCAGCAGCACAGCGACAGGGAACTACGAGCAGTACTTC,CASSTATGNYEQYF
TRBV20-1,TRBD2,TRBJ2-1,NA,TGCAGTGCTCCGGGACTAGCGGGAGGGAATGAGCAGTTCTTC,CSAPGLAGGNEQFF
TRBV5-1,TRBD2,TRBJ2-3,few,TGCGCCAGCAGCTTGGGTGTAGCGGGGGGGCTTTTTCTTGCAGATACGCAGTATTTT,CASSLGVAGGLFLADTQYF
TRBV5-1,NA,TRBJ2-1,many,TGCGCCAGCAGCCTGACGCGGAGCTCCTACAATGAGCAGTTCTTC,CASSLTRSSYNEQFF
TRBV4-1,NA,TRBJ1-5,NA,TGCGCCAGCAGCCAATGGGGCTCAGGGTACAGCAATCAGCCCCAGCATTTT,CASSQWGSGYSNQPQHF
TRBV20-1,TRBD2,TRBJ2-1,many,TGCAGTGCTAGAGATCTCAGGGCGGGAGGGCCGGTAAATGAGCAGTTCTTC,CSARDLRAGGPVNEQFF
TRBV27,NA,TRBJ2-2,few,TGTGCCAGCAGTTTAGATAGTACGACTACCCAGAACACCGGGGAGCTGTTTTTT,CASSLDSTTTQNTGELFF
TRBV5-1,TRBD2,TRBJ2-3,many,TGCGCCAGCAGGGACGGGACTAGCACCACAGATACGCAGTATTTT,CASRDGTSTTDTQYF
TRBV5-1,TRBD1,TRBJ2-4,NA,TGTGTCAGCAGCTTGGTCGGGTTGGGGGCAGGGGGCATAGCCAAAAACATTCAGTACTTC,CVSSLVGLGAGGIAKNIQYF
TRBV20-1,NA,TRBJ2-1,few,TGCAGTGCTAGGTCTGGCGCTGAGCAGTTCTTC,CSARSGAEQFF
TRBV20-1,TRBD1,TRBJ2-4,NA,TGCAGTGCTCCGGGACAGGTTAAAAACATTCAGTACTTC,CSAPGQVKNIQYF
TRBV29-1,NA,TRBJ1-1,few,TGCAGCGTTGTGTTGGCACCGGGGGCGAACACTGAAGCTTTCTTT,CSVVLAPGANTEAFF
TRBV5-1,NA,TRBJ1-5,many,TGCGCCAGCAGCTCTGACAGGAATCAGCCCCAGCATTTT,CASSSDRNQPQHF
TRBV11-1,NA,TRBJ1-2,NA,TGTGCCAGCAGCCGGGGACGAAACTATGGCTACACCTTC,CASSRGRNYGYTF
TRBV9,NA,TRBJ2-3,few,TGTGCCAGCAGCGTTGGTGGTATCAACACAGATACGCAGTATTTT,CASSVGGINTDTQYF
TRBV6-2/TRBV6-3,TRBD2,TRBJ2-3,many,TGTGCCAGCAGTGGGACTAGCTCGGGCACAGATACGCAGTATTTT,CASSGTSSGTDTQYF
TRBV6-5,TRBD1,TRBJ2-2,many,TGTGCCAGCAGTTCCCTACCCCCCGGCAGGGGGAAGGGCGGGGAGCTGTTTTTT,CASSSLPPGRGKGGELFF
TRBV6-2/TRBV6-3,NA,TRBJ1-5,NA,TGTGCCAGCAGTTACTCGTCAGGGCAGGTTAGCAATCAGCCCCAGCATTTT,CASSYSSGQVSNQPQHF
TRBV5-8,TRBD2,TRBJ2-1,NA,TGTGCCAGCAGCCCGGAGGGACTAGCGGACTACAATGAGCAGTTCTTC,CASSPEGLADYNEQFF
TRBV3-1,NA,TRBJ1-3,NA,TGTGCCAGCAGCCAGGTCCTTTCCTCTGGAAACACCATATATTTT,CASSQVLSSGNTIYF